The clone carrying this T cell receptor (beta chain) has just a few counts. The antigen is unknown. This specimen comes from a study of blood T cells in healthy people across ages. Across the whole study: Template switching captured about one barcoded beta molecule per two T cells. Study-level findings and limits: Reliance upon unsorted PBMCs precluded definitive naive versus antigen-experienced comparison.

Roughly 10 milliliters was the volume of peripheral blood drawn from each donor. PCR was performed a second time for about 7 to 12 cycles using a sample-barcoded 5' primer and a J-beta primer mix. TCRdb reprocessed the 5' RACE reads via MiXCR and lists one record per CDR3 protein. The sample holds about 800,000 distinct CDR3 sequences, less than 60% seen once. The CDR3 spans 13 residues. Germline CDR1 SQVTM, CDR2 ANQGSEA. Trimming took 6 bases from V and 3 from J, leaving 15 bases between them. The material sequenced was blood. This rearrangement joins TRBV29-1 to TRBJ2-7; possibly TRBD2 for D (6 bases). This receptor was identified in a man at least 80 years old in good health. CDR3 amino acids: CSVAGTSVYEQYF. In nucleotides, the CDR3 is TGCAGCGTCGCCGGGACTTCCGTCTACGAGCAGTACTTC.